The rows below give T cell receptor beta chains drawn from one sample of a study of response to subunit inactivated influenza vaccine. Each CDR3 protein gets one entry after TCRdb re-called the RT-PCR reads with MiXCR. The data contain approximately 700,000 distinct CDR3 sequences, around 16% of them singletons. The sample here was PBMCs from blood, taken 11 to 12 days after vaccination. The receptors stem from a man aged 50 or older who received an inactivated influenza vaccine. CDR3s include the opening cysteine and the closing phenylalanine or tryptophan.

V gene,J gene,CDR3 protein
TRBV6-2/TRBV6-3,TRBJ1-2,CASSFYRTPTSGYTF
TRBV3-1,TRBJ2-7,CASSQGAGRENYEQYF
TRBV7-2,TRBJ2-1,CASSLAGKSRDEQFF
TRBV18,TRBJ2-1,CASSPPGGGYNEQFF
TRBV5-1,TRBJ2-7,CASSPSQGNYEQYF
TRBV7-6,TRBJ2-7,CASSFQPPGVRSYEQYF
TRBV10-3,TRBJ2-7,CAISAGQLSYSYEQYF
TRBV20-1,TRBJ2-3,CSARDPRGTDTQYF
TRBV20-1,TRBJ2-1,CSAATPGPRANEQFF
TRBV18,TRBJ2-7,CASSPSGIYEQYF
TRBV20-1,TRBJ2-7,CSASGRATYEQYF
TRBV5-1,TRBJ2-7,CASSLGQYTYEQYF
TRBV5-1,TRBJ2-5,CASSLGWEYQETQYF
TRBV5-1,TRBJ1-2,CASSPDRPANYGYTF
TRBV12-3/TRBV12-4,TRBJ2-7,CASSPSGQNYEQYF
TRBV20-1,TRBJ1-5,CSAMIGPQLAQHF
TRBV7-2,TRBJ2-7,CASSGVGQGYEQYF
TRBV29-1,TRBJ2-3,CSVEPGGDTDTQYF
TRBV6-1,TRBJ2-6,CASSDVSGANVLTF
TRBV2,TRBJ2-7,CASSEGLAGAEQYF
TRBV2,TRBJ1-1,CASSEDVNTEAFF
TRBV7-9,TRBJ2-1,CASSLPWSDRGKNEQFF
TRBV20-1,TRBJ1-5,CSASFDSNQPQHF
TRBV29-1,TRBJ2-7,CSAGLARSYEQYF
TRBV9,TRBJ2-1,CASSVDLSEQFF
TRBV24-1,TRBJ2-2,CATSDPGRNTGELFF
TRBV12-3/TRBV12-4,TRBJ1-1,CASSLYLDVVEAFF
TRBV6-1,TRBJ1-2,CASSGTGTGENHRYGYTF